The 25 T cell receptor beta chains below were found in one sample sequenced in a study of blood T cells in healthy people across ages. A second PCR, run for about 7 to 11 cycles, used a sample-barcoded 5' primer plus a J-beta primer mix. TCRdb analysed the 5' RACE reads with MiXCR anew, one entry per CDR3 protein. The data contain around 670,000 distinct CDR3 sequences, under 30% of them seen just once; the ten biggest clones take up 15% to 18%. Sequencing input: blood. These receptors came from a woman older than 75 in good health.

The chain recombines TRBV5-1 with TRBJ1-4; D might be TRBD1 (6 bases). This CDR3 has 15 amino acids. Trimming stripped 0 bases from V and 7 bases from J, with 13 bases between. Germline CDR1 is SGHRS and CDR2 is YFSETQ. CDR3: CASSLAGQGSEKLFF. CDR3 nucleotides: TGCGCCAGCAGCTTGGCCGGGCAGGGGAGTGAAAAACTGTTTTTT.

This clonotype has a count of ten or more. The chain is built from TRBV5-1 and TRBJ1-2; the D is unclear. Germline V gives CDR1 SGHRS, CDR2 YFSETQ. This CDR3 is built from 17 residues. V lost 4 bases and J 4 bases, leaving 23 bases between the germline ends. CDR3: CASSRSGPSIEFYGYTF. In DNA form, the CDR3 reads TGCGCCAGCAGCCGCTCGGGCCCCTCGATAGAATTCTATGGCTACACCTTC.

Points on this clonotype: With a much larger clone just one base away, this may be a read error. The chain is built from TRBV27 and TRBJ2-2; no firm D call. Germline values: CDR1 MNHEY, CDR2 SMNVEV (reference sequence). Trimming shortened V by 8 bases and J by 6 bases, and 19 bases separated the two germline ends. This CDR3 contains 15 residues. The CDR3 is CASPWRGRRAGELFF. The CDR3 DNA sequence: TGTGCCAGCCCGTGGCGAGGCAGGCGTGCCGGGGAGCTGTTTTTT.

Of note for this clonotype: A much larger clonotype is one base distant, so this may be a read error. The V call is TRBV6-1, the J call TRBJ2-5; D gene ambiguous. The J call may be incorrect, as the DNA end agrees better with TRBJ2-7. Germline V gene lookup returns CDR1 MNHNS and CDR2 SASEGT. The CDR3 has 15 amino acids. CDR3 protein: CASSELTVGPCEQYF. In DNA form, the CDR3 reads TGTGCCAGCAGTGAATTAACCGTCGGACCCTGCGAGCAGTACTTC.

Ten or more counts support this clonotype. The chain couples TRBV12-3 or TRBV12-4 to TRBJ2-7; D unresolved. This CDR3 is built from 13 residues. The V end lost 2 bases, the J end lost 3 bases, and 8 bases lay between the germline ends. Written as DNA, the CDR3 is TGTGCCAGCAGTTTATGGACGGGCTACGAGCAGTACTTC. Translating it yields CASSLWTGYEQYF.

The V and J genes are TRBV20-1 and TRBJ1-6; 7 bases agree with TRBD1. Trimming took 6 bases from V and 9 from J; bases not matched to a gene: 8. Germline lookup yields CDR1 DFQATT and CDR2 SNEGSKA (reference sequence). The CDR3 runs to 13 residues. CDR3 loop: CSARNRGGSPLHF. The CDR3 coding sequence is TGCAGTGCCAGAAACAGGGGTGGTTCACCCCTCCACTTT.

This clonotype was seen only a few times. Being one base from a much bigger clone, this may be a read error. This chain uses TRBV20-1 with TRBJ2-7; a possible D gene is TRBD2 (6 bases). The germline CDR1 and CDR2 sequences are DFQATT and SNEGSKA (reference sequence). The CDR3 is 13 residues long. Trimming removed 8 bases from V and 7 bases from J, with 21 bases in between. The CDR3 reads CSTGTPSYNEQYF. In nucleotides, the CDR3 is TGCAGTACCGGGACTCCCTCCTACAATGAGCAGTACTTC.

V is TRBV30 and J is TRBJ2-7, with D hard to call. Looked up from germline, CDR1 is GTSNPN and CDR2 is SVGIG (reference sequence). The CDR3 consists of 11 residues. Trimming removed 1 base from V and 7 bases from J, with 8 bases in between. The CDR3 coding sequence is TGTGCCTGGAGTGCCTGTAGGGAGCAGTACTTC. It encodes CAWSACREQYF.

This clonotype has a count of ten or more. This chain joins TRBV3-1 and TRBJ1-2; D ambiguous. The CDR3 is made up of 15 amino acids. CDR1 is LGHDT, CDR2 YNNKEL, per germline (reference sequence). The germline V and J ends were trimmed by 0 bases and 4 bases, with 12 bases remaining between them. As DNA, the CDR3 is TGTGCCAGCAGCCAAGAAGCAGCTGGATTCTATGGCTACACCTTC. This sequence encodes CASSQEAAGFYGYTF.

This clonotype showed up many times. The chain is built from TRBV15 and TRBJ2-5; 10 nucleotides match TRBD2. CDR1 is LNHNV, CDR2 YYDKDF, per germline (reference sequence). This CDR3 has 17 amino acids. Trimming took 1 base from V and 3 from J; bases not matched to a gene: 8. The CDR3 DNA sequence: TGTGCCACCAGCAGAGTTCGGGTAGCGGGGGGAGAAGAGACCCAGTACTTC. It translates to CATSRVRVAGGEETQYF.

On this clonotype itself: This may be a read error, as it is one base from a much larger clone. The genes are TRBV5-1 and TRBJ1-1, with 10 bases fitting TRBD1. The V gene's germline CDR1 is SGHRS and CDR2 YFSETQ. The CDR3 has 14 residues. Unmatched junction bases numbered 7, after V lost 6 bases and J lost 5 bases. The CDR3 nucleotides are TGCGCCAGCATCTCGGGACAGGGGCGAACTGAAGCTTTCTTT. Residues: CASISGQGRTEAFF.

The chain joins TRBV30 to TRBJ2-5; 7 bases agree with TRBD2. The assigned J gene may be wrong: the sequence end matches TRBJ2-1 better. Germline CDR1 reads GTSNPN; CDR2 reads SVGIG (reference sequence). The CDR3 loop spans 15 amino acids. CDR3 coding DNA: TGTGCCTGGAGTGTTGGGGGGGGGTACCAAGAGACCCAGTTCTTC. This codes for CAWSVGGGYQETQFF.

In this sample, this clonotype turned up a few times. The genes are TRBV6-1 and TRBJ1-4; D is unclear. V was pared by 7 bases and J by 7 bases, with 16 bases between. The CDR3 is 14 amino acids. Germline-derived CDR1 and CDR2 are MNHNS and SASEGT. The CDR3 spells CASKSQDRGEKLFF. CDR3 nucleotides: TGTGCCAGCAAGTCCCAAGACCGGGGTGAAAAACTGTTTTTT.

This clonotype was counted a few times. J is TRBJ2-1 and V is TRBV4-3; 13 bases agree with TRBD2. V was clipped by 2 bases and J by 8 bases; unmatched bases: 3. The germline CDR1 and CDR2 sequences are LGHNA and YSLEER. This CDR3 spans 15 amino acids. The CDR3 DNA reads TGCGCCAGCAGCCAAACTAGCGGGAGGGCGGATGAGCAGTTCTTC. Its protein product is CASSQTSGRADEQFF.

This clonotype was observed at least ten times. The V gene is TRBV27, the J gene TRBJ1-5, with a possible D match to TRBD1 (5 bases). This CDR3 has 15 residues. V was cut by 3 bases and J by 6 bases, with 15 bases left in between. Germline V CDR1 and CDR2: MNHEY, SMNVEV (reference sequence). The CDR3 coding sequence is TGTGCCAGCAGTTTGGTCGGAGGGGAGGGTCAGCCCCAGCATTTT. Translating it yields CASSLVGGEGQPQHF.

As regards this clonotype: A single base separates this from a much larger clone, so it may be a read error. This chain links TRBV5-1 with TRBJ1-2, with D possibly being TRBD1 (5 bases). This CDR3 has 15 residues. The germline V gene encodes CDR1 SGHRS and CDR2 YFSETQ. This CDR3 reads CAGSSEGLTIYGYTF. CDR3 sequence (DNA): TGCGCCGGCAGCTCAGAGGGACTAACTATTTATGGCTACACCTTC.

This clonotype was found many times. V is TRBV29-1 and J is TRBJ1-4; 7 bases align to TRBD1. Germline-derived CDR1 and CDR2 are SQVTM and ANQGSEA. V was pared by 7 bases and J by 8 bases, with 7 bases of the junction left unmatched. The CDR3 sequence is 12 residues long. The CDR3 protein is CSAGGGVEKLFF. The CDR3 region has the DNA TGCAGCGCAGGGGGGGGAGTCGAAAAACTGTTTTTT.

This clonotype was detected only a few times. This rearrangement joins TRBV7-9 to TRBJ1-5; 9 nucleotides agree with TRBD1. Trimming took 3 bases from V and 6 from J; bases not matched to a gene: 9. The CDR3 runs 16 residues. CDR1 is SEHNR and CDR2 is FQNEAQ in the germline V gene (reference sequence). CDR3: CASSLSDRGLLQPQHF. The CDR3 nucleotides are TGTGCCAGCAGCTTGTCGGACAGGGGTTTGCTTCAGCCCCAGCATTTT.

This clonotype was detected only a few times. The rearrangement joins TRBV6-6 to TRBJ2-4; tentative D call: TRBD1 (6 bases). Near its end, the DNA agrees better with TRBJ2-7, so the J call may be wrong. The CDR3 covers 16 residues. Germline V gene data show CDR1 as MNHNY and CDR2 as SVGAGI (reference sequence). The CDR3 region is CASSGGHSRALIEQYF. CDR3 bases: TGTGCCAGCAGTGGGGGACATTCCCGGGCGTTGATCGAGCAGTACTTC.

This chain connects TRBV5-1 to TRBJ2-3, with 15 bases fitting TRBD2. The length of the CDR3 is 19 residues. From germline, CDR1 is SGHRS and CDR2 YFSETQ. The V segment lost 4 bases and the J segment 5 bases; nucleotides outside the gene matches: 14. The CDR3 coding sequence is TGCGCCAGCAGCCGCCTCGGGACTAGCGGGGGGATAGTTGGAGATACGCAGTATTTT. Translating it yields CASSRLGTSGGIVGDTQYF.

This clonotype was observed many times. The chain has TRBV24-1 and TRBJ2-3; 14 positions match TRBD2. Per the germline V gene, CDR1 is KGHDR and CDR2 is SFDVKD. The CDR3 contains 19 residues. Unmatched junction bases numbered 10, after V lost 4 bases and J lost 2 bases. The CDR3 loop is CATSDYAGLAGDYTDTQYF. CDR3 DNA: TGTGCCACCAGTGACTACGCGGGACTAGCGGGGGATTACACAGATACGCAGTATTTT.

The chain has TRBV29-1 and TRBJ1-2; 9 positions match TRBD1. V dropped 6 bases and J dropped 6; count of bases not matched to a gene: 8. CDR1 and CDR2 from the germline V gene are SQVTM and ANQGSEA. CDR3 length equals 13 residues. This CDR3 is CSVPGQGWDGYTF. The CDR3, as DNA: TGCAGCGTCCCGGGACAGGGTTGGGATGGCTACACCTTC. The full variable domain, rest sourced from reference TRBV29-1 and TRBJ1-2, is SAVISQKPSRDICQRGTSLTIQCQVDSQVTMMFWYRQQPGQSLTLIATANQGSEATYESGFVIDKFPISRPNLTFSTLTVSNMSPEDSSIYLCSVPGQGWDGYTFGSGTRLTVV.

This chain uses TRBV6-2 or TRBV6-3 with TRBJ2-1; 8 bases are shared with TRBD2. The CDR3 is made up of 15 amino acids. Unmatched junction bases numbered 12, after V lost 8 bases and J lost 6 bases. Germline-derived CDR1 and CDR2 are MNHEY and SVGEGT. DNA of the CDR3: TGTGCCAGCCGAACCGATAGCGGGATGGGCAATGAGCAGTTCTTC. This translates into CASRTDSGMGNEQFF.

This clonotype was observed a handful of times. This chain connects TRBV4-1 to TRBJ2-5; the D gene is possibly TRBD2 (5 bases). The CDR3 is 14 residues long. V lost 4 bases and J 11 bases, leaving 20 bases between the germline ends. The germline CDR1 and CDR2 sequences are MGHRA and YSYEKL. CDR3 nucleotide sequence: TGCGCCAGCAGCCCCGGGTACGAGGGTGATGAGCAGTACTTC. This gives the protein CASSPGYEGDEQYF.

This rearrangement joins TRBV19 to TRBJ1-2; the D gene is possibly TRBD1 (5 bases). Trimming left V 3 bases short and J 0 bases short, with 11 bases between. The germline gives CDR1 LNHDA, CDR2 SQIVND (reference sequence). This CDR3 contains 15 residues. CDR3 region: CASSMRQLANYGYTF. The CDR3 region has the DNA TGTGCCAGTAGTATGCGACAGCTCGCTAACTATGGCTACACCTTC.